The clone carrying this T cell receptor (beta chain) was seen more than once but under ten times. The antigen remains undetermined. This specimen comes from a study of T cells after yellow fever vaccination. Study details: Preparation of fractions with low cell numbers was performed using SMART-Seq v4 Ultra Low Input. Whole-study findings and limits: Abundant contaminating clonotypes from the bulk population could appear in FACS-sorted repertoires.

Universal primer sites and UMIs were introduced during 5'RACE template-switching synthesis of TCR cDNA. TCRdb re-called the 5' RACE reads through MiXCR, storing one row per CDR3 protein. The table has approximately 300,000 distinct CDR3 sequences, 8.7% seen once. Sequencing was performed on PBMCs, taken on the day of the first yellow fever vaccination. The clonotype comes from a man younger than 35 who received the YFV17D yellow fever vaccine.

The chain's CDR3 is CSAREEGTYGYTF. The CDR3 DNA reads TGCAGTGCTAGAGAGGAGGGGACCTATGGCTACACCTTC. This chain joins TRBV20-1 and TRBJ1-2; D is possibly TRBD1 (5 bases). In germline, CDR1 is DFQATT, CDR2 SNEGSKA (reference sequence). The CDR3 length is 13 residues. The V and J ends lost 0 bases and 4 bases respectively, with 9 bases between them.